This T cell receptor beta chain emerged from a study of vaccination and CD4 T cells after COVID-19. Study context: Overlapping spike peptides from SARS-CoV-2, HCoV-NL63, HCoV-OC43 and HCoV-229E served to stimulate the cells.

This sample's treatment: approximately 10-day PBMC culture with coronavirus spike peptide pools or control peptides (ViraFEST assay). For ViraFEST, peptide pools expanded antigen-specific T cells, after which the TCRs were sequenced. A few million PBMCs per well were cultured with about 10 IU/ml IL-2 and 8.5 to 10 ug/ml peptide pools. CD4+ T cells were isolated by negative selection after ten to eleven days of culture. This clonotype appeared a single time. Its antigen is as yet unknown. CD4+ T cells that had been cultured provided DNA sequenced with the Oncomine TCR Beta short-read assay. MiXCR, run by TCRdb on the PCR reads, gives a single entry per CDR3 protein. The data show some 10,000 distinct CDR3 sequences, about 60% seen once. The CDR3 extends over 15 amino acids. Germline lookup yields CDR1 KGHSH and CDR2 LQKENI. V lost 1 base to trimming and J lost 5 bases; unmatched junction nucleotides: 6.

The chain has TRBV18 and TRBJ1-1; 8 bases fit TRBD1. Sequenced input: CD4+ T cells from blood, cultured in vitro. The sequence derives from a human donor who had recovered from COVID-19. The CDR3 DNA is TGTGCCAGCTCACCACGGGCAGGGGGCGTAACTGAAGCTTTCTTT. It is translated as CASSPRAGGVTEAFF.